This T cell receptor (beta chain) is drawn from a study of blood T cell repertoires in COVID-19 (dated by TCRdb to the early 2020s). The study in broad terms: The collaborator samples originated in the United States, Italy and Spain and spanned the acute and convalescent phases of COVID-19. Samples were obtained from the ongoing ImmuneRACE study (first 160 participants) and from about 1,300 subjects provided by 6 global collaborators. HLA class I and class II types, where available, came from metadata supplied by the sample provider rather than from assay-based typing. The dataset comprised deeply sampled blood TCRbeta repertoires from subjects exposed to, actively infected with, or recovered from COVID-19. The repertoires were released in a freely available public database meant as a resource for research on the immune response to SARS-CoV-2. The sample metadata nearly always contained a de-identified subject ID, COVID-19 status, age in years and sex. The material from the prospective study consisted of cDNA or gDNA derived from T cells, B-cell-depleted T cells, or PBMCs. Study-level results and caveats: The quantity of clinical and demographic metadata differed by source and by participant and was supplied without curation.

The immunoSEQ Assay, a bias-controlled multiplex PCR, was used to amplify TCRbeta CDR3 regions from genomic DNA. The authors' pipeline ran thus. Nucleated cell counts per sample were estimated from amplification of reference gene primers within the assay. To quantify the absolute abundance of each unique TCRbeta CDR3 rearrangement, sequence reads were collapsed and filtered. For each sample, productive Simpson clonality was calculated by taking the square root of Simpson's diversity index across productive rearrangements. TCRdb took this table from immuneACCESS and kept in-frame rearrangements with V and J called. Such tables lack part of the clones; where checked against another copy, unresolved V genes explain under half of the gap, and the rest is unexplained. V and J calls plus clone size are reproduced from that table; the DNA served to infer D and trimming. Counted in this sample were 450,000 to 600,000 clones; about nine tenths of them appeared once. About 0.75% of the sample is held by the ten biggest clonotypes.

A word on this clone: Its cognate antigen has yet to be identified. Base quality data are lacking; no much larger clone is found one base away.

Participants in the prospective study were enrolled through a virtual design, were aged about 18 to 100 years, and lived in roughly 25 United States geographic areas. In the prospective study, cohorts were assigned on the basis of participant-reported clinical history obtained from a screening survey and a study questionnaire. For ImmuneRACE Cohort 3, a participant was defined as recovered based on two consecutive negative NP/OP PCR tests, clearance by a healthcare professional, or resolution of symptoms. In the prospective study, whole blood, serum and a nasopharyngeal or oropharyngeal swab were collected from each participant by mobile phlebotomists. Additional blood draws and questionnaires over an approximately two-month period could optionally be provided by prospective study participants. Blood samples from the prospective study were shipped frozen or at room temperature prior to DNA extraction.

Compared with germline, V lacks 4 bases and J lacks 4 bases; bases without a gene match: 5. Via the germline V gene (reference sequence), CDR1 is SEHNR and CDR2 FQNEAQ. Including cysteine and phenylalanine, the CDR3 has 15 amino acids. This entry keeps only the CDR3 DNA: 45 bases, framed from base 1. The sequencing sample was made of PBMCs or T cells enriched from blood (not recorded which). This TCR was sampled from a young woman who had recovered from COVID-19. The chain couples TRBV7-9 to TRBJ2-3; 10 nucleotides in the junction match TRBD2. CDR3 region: CASSSTSGVADTQYF. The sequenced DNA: TGTGCCAGCAGCTCAACTAGCGGGGTAGCAGATACGCAGTATTTT.